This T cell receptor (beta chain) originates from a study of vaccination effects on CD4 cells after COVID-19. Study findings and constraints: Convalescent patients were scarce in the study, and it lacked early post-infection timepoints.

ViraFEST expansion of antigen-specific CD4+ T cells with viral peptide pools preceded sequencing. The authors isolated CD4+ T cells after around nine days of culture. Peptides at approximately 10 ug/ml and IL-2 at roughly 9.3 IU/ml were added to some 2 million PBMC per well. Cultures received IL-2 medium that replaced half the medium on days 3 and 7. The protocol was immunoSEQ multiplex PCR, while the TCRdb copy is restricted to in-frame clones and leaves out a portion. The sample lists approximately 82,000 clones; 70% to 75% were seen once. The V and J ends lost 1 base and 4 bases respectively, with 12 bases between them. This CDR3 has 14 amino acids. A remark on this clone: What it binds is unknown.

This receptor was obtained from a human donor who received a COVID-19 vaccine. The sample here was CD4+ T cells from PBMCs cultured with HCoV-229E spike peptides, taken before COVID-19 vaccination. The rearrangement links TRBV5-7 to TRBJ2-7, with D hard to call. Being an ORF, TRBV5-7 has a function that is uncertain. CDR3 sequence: CASSLSAGPYEQYV. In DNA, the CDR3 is TGTGCCAGCAGCTTGTCGGCCGGACCTTACGAGCAGTACGTC.